This T cell receptor beta chain was documented in a study of molecular identifiers for immune sequencing clone quantification. Study-wide results and caveats: Clones exceeding 20 RNA copies carried over 98% of effector molecules but under 1% of naive-cell molecules. Highly expanded clone sizes could be underestimated by identical TCR molecules that share a barcode.

This CDR3 region has 14 residues. Germline CDR1 reads MNHEY; CDR2 reads SVGAGI. Via MiXCR, TCRdb re-called the PCR reads, giving one row per CDR3 protein. The table records around 300,000 distinct CDR3 sequences, roughly 24% of them present only once. Points on this clonotype: Its antigen is not known. A much larger clone lies one base from this, so it may be a read error.

The chain couples TRBV6-5 to TRBJ1-5; D possibly corresponds to TRBD1 (5 bases). This receptor was identified in a human donor in good health. Some libraries in this study had Jurkat cell RNA spiked in. Material for sequencing was naive CD8+ T cells from blood, with Jurkat cell RNA spiked in. Subset described: FACS-sorted CD8+CD4-CCR7+CD45RA+ naive T cells. The CDR3 coding sequence is TGTGCCAGCAGTCCCTCCGGGACCAATCAGCCCCCGCATTTT. Translated, it gives CASSPSGTNQPPHF.